This T cell receptor beta chain is from a study of blood T cells in healthy people across ages. Drawn from each donor were roughly 10 milliliters of peripheral blood. The second PCR ran about 6 to 12 cycles with a sample-barcoded 5' primer and J-beta primers. TCRdb ran MiXCR on the 5' RACE reads and lists one entry per CDR3 protein. The sample shows around 580,000 distinct CDR3 sequences, roughly 48% of them seen only once. From germline, CDR1 is SEHNR and CDR2 FQNEAQ (reference sequence). Deletions cut 4 bases from V and 10 bases from J, with 11 bases between. CDR3 length: 13 amino acids. General observations from the study: Per million T cells, TCR beta diversity dropped roughly linearly as age increased.

This clonotype was counted between two and nine times. As yet, its antigen is unknown. Sequencing input: blood. This rearrangement joins TRBV7-9 to TRBJ1-6; D is ambiguous. The sequence derives from a man at least 80 years old in good health. The CDR3 sequence is CASSSAGESPLHF. In DNA form, the CDR3 reads TGTGCCAGCAGCTCGGCGGGTGAATCACCCCTCCACTTT.